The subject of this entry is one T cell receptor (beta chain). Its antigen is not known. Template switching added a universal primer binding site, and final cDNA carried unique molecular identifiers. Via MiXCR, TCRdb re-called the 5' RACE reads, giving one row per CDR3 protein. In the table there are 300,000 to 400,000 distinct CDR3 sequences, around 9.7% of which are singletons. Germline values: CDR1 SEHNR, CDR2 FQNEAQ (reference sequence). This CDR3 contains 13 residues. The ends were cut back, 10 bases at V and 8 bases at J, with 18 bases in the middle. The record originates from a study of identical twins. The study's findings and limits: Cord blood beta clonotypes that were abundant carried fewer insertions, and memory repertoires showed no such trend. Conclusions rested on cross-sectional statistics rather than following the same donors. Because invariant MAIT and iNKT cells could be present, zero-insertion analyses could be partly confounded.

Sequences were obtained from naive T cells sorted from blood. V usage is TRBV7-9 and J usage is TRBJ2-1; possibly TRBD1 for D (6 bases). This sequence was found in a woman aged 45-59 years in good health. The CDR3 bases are TGTGCCACATCGACAGGTTTTGAGTATGAGCAGTTCTTC. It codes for CATSTGFEYEQFF.